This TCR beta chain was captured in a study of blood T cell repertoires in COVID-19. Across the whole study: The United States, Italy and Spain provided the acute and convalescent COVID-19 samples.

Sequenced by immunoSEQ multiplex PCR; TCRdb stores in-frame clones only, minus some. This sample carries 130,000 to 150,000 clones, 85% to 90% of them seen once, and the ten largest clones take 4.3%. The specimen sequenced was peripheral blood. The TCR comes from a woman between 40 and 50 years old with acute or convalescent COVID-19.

CDR3 loop: CATSREGRAQETQYF. As DNA, the CDR3 is TGTGCCACCAGCAGAGAGGGCAGGGCCCAAGAGACCCAGTACTTC. This chain joins TRBV15 and TRBJ2-5; D perhaps matches TRBD1 (5 bases). CDR1 LNHNV and CDR2 YYDKDF come from the germline V gene (reference sequence). Trimming removed 0 bases from V and 1 base from J, with 9 bases in between. This CDR3 is built from 15 residues.